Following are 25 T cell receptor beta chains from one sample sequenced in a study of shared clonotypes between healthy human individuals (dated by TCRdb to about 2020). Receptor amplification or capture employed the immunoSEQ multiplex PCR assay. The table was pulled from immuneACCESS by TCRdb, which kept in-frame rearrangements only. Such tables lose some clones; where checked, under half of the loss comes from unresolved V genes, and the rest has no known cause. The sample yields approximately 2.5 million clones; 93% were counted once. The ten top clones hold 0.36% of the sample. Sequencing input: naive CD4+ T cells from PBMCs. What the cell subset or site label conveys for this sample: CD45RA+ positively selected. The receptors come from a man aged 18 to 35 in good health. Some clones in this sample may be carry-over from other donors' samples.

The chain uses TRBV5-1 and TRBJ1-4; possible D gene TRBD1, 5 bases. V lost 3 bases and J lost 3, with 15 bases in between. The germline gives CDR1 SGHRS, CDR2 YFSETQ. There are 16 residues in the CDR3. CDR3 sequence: CASSWGSTPANEKLFF. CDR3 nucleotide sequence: TGCGCCAGCAGCTGGGGGTCCACACCAGCTAATGAAAAACTGTTTTTT.

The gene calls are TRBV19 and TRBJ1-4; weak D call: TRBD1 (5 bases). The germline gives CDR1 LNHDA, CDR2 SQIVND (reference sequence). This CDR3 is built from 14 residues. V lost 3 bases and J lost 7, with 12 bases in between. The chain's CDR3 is CASSIGAGGEKLFF. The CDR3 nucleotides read TGTGCCAGTAGTATTGGGGCCGGGGGTGAAAAACTGTTTTTT.

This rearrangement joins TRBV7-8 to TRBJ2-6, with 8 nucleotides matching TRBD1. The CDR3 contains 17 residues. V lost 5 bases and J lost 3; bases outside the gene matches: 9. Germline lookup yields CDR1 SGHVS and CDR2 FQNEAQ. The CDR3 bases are TGTGCCAGCAGCATGGACAGGGCGAAGGGTGGGGCCAACGTCCTGACTTTC. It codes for CASSMDRAKGGANVLTF. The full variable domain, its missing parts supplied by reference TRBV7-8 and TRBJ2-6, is GAGVSQSPRYKVAKRGQDVALRCDPISGHVSLFWYQQALGQGPEFLTYFQNEAQLDKSGLPSDRFFAERPEGSVSTLKIQRTQQEDSAVYLCASSMDRAKGGANVLTFGAGSRLTVL.

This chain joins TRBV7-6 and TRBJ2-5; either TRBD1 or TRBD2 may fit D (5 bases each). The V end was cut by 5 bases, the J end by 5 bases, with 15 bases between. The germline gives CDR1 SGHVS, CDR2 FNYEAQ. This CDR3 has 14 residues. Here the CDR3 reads CASSTGTARETQYF. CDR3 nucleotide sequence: TGTGCCAGCAGCACGGGGACCGCCCGTGAGACCCAGTACTTC.

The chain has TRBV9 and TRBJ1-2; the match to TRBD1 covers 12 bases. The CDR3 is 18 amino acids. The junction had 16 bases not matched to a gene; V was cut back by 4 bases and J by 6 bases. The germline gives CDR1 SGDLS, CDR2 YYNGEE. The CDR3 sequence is CASSPQPSGTGGKDGYTF. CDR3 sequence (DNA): TGTGCCAGCAGCCCCCAACCTTCCGGGACAGGGGGCAAGGATGGCTACACCTTC.

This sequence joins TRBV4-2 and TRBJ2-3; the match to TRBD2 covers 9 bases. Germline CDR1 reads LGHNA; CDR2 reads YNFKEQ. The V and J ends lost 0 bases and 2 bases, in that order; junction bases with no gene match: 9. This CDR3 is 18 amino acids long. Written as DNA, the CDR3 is TGTGCCAGCAGCCAAGATCCGAAGACTAGCGGATACACAGATACGCAGTATTTT. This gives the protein CASSQDPKTSGYTDTQYF.

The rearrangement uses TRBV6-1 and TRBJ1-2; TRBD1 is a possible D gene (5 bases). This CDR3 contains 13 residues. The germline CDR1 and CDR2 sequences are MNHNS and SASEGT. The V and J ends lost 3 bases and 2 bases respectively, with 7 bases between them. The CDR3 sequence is CASSETENYGYTF. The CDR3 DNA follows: TGTGCCAGCAGTGAGACAGAGAACTATGGCTACACCTTC.

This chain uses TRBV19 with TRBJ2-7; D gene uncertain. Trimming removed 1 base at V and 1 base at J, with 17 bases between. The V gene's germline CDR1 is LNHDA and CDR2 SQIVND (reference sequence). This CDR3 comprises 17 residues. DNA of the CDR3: TGTGCCAGTAGTATAGGAGGTTTCCGGCCGGGTTCCTACGAGCAGTACTTC. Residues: CASSIGGFRPGSYEQYF. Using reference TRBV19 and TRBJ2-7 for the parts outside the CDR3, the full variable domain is DGGITQSPKYLFRKEGQNVTLSCEQNLNHDAMYWYRQDPGQGLRLIYYSQIVNDFQKGDIAEGYSVSREKKESFPLTVTSAQKNPTAFYLCASSIGGFRPGSYEQYFGPGTRLTVT.

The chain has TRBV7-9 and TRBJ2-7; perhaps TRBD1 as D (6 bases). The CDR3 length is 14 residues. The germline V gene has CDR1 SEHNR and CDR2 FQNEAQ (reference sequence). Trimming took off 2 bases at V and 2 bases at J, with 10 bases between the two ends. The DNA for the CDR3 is TGTGCCAGCAGCTTATATGGGGGCGCCTACGAGCAGTACTTC. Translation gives CASSLYGGAYEQYF.

This CDR3 reads CASSFSGVRETQYF. CDR3 in DNA: TGTGCCAGCAGCTTCTCAGGGGTCCGGGAGACCCAGTACTTC. The genes are TRBV11-2 and TRBJ2-5; TRBD1 is a possible D gene (6 bases). The CDR3 totals 14 residues. V was cut by 3 bases and J by 5 bases, with 13 bases left in between. Germline V gene data show CDR1 as SGHAT and CDR2 as FQNNGV. The full variable domain, with the rest looked up from reference TRBV11-2 and TRBJ2-5, is EAGVAQSPRYKIIEKRQSVAFWCNPISGHATLYWYQQILGQGPKLLIQFQNNGVVDDSQLPKDRFSAERLKGVDSTLKIQPAKLEDSAVYLCASSFSGVRETQYFGPGTRLLVL.

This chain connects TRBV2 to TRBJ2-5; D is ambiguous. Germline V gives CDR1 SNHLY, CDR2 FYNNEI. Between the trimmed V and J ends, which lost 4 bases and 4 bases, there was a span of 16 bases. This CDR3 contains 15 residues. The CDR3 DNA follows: TGTGCCAGCAGTGGAGTGTCGTGGAAGGGAGAGACCCAGTACTTC. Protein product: CASSGVSWKGETQYF.

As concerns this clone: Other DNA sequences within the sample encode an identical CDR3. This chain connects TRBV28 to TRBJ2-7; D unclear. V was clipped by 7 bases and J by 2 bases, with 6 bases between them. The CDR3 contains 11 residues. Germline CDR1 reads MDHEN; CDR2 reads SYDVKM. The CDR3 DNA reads TGTGCCAGCACAGGACCCTACGAGCAGTACTTC. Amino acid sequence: CASTGPYEQYF. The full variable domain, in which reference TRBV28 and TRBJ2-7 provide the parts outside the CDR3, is DVKVTQSSRYLVKRTGEKVFLECVQDMDHENMFWYRQDPGLGLRLIYFSYDVKMKEKGDIPEGYSVSREKKERFSLILESASTNQTSMYLCASTGPYEQYFGPGTRLTVT.

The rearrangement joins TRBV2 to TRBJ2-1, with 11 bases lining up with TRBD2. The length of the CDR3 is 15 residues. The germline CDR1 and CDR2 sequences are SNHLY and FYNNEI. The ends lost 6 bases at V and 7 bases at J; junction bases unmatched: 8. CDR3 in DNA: TGTGCCAGCAGAAAGGTAGCGGGAGGGGGAAATGAGCAGTTCTTC. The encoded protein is CASRKVAGGGNEQFF.

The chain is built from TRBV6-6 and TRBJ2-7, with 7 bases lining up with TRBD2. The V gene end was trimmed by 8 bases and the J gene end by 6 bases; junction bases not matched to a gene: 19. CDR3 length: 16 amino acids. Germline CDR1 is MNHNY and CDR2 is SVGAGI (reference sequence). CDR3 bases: TGTGCCAGCTCCTTTGGGCGCTGGGAGGGCCCCCGCGAGCAGTACTTC. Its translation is CASSFGRWEGPREQYF.

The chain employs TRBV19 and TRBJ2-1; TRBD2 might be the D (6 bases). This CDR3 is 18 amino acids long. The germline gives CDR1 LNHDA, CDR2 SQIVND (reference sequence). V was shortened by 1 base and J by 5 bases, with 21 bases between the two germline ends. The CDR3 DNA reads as TGTGCCAGTAGTATAGCGGCTAGCGTTATCGTCCCAAACAATGAGCAGTTCTTC. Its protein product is CASSIAASVIVPNNEQFF. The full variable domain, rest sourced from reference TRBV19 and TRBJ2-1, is DGGITQSPKYLFRKEGQNVTLSCEQNLNHDAMYWYRQDPGQGLRLIYYSQIVNDFQKGDIAEGYSVSREKKESFPLTVTSAQKNPTAFYLCASSIAASVIVPNNEQFFGPGTRLTVL.

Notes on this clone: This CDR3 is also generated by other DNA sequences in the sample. CDR3 DNA: TGTGCCAGCAGCTCCGGACTAGCGGGGACCTACGAGCAGTACTTC. This encodes CASSSGLAGTYEQYF. The V gene is TRBV7-2, the J gene TRBJ2-7; 12 bases are a match to TRBD2. The CDR3 is made up of 15 amino acids. Trimming removed 4 bases from V and 2 bases from J; junction bases left unmatched: 3. Germline CDR1 reads SGHTA; CDR2 reads FQGNSA.

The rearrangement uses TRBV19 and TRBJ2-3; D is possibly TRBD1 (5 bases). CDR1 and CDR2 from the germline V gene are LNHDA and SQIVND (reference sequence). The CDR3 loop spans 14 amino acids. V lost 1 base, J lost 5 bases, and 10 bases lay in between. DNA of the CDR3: TGTGCCAGTAGTATAGGGGGCAGAGGAGATACGCAGTATTTT. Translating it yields CASSIGGRGDTQYF.

This CDR3 is CASSSWGGKGETQYF. The CDR3 DNA is TGTGCCAGCAGCTCCTGGGGGGGAAAGGGAGAGACCCAGTACTTC. The genes are TRBV27 and TRBJ2-5, with 7 nucleotides matching TRBD2. Germline lookup yields CDR1 MNHEY and CDR2 SMNVEV (reference sequence). The CDR3 runs 15 residues. The ends lost 6 bases at V and 4 bases at J; junction bases unmatched: 11.

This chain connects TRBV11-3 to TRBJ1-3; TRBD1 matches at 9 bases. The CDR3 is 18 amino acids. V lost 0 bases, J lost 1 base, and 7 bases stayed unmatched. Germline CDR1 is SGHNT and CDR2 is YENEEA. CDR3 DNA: TGTGCCAGCAGCTTAGAACGGGACAGGGCGTTTTCTGGAAACACCATATATTTT. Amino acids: CASSLERDRAFSGNTIYF.

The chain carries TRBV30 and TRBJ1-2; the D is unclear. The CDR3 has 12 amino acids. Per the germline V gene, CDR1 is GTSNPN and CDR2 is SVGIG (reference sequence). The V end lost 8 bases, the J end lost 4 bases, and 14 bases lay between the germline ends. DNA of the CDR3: TGTGCCGCCCCGGGTCGGGGCTATGGCTACACCTTC. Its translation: CAAPGRGYGYTF. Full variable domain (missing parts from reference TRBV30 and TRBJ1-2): SQTIHQWPATLVQPVGSPLSLECTVEGTSNPNLYWYRQAAGRGLQLLFYSVGIGQISSEVPQNLSASRPQDRQFILSSKKLLLSDSGFYLCAAPGRGYGYTFGSGTRLTVV.

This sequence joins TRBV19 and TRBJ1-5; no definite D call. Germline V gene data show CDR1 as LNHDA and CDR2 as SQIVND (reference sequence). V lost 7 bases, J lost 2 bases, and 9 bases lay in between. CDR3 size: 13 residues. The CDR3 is CASKELGNQPQHF. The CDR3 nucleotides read TGTGCCAGTAAGGAGTTGGGCAATCAGCCCCAGCATTTT.

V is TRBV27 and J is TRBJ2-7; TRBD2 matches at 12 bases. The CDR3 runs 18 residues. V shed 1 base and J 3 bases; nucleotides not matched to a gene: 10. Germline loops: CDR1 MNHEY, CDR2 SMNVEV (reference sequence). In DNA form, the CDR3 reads TGTGCCAGCAGTTTATTGATGGCTAGCGGGAGGGTTGGCTACGAGCAGTACTTC. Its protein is CASSLLMASGRVGYEQYF.

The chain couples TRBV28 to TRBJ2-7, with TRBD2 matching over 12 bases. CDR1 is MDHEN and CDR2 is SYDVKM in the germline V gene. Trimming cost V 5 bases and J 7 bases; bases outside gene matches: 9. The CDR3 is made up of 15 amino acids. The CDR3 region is CASSPIGLAGREQYF. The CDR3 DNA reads TGTGCCAGCAGTCCCATCGGACTAGCGGGGCGAGAGCAGTACTTC.

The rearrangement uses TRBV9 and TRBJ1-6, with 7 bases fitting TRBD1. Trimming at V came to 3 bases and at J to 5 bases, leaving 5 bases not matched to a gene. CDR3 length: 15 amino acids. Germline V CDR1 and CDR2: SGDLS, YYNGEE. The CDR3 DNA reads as TGTGCCAGCAGCGGACAGGGTGACGATAATTCACCCCTCCACTTT. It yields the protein CASSGQGDDNSPLHF.

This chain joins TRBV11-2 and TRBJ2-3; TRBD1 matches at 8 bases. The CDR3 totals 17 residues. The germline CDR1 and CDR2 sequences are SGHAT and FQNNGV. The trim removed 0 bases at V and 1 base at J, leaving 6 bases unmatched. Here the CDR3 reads CASSLEVWGQGTDTQYF. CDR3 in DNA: TGTGCCAGCAGCTTAGAAGTCTGGGGACAGGGCACAGATACGCAGTATTTT.